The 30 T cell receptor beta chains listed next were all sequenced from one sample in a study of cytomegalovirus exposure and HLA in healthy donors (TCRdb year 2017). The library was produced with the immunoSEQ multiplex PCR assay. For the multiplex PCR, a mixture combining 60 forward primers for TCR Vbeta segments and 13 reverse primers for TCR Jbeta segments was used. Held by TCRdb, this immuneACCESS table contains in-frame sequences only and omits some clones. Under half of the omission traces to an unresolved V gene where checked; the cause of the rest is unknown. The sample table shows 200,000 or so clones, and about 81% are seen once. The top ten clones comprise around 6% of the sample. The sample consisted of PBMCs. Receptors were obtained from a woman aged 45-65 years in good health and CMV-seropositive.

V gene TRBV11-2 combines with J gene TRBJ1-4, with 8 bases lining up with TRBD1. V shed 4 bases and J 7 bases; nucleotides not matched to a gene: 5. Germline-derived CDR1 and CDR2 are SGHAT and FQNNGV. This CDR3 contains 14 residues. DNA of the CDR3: TGTGCCAGCAGCTCGGACAGGGTGGCTGAAAAACTGTTTTTT. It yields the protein CASSSDRVAEKLFF.

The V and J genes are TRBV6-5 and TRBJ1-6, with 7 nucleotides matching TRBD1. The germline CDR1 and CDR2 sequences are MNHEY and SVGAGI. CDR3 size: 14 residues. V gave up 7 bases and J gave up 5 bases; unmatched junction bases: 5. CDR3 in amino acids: CASTRDSDNSPLHF. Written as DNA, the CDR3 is TGTGCCAGCACCCGGGACAGCGATAATTCACCCCTCCACTTT.

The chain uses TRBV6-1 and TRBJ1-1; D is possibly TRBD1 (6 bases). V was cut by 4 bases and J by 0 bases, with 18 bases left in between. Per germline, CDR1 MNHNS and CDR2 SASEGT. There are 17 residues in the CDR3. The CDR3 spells CASSVWGLTGLNTEAFF. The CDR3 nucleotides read TGTGCCAGCAGTGTATGGGGGTTGACAGGATTGAACACTGAAGCTTTCTTT.

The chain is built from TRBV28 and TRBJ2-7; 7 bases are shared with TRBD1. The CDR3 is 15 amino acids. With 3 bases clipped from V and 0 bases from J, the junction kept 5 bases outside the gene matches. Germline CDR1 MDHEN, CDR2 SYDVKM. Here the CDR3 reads CASSLRGRASYEQYF. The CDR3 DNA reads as TGTGCCAGCAGTTTGAGGGGGCGGGCCTCCTACGAGCAGTACTTC. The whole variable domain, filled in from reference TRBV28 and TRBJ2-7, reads DVKVTQSSRYLVKRTGEKVFLECVQDMDHENMFWYRQDPGLGLRLIYFSYDVKMKEKGDIPEGYSVSREKKERFSLILESASTNQTSMYLCASSLRGRASYEQYFGPGTRLTVT.

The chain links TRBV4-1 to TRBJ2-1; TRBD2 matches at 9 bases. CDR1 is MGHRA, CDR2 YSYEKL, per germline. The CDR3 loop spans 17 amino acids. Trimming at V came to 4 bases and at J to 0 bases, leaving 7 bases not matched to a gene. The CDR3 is CASSRGLARSSYNEQFF. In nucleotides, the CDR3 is TGCGCCAGCAGCCGGGGACTAGCCCGAAGCTCCTACAATGAGCAGTTCTTC.

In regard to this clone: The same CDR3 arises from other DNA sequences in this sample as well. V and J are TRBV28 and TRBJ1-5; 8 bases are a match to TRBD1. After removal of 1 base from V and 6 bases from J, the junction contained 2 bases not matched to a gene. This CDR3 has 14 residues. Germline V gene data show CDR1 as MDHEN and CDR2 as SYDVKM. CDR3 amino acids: CASSLSGGGQPQHF. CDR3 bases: TGTGCCAGCAGTTTATCAGGGGGCGGTCAGCCCCAGCATTTT.

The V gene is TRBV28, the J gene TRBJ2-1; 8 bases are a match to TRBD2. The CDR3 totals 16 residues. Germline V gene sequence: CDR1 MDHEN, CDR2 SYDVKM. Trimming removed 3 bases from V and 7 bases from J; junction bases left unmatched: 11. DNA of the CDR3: TGTGCCAGCAGTTTTGAGGGGCGACTAGCGAGAAATGAGCAGTTCTTC. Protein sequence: CASSFEGRLARNEQFF.

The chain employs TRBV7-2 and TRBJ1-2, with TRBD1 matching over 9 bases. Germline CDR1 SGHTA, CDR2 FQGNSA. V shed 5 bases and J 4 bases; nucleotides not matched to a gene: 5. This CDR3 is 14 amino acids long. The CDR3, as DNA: TGTGCCAGCAGCACACGACAGGGGGGCTATGGCTACACCTTC. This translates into CASSTRQGGYGYTF.

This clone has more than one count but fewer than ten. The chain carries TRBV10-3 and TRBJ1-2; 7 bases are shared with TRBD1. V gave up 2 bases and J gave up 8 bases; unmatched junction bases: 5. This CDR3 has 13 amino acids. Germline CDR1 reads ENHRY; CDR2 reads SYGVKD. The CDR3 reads CAISEDREEGYTF. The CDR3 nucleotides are TGTGCCATCAGTGAGGACAGGGAAGAGGGCTACACCTTC.

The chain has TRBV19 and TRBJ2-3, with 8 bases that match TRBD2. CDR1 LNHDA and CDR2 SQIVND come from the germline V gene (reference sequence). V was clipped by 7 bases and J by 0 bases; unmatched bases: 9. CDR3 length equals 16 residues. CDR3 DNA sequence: TGTGCCAGTAAGTTTGGAGGACTAGCTAGCACAGATACGCAGTATTTT. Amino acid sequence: CASKFGGLASTDTQYF.

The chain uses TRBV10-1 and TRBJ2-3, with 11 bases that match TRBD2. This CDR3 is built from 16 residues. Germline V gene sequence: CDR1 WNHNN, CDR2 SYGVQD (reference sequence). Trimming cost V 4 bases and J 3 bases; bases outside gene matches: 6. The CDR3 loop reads CASSALAGGRTDTQYF. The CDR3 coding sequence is TGCGCCAGCAGTGCCCTAGCGGGAGGAAGAACAGATACGCAGTATTTT.

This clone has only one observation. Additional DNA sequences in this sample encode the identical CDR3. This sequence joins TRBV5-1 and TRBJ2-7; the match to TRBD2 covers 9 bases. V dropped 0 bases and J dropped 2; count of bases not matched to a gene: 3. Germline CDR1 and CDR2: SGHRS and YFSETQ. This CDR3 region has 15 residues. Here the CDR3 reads CASSLDAGGPYEQYF. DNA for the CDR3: TGCGCCAGCAGCTTGGATGCGGGGGGGCCCTACGAGCAGTACTTC.

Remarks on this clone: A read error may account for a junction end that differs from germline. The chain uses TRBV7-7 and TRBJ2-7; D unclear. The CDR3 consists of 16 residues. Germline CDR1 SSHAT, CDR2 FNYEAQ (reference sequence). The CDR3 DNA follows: TGTGCTAGCAGCTTACCCCCCTTGTTGGAGTCCTACGAGCAGTACTTC. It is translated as CASSLPPLLESYEQYF.

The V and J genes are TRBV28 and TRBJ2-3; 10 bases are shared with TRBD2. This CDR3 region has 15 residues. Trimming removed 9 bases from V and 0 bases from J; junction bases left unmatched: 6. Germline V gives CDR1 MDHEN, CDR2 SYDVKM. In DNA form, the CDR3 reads TGTGCCAGTCATACTAGCGGGACTAGCACAGATACGCAGTATTTT. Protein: CASHTSGTSTDTQYF.

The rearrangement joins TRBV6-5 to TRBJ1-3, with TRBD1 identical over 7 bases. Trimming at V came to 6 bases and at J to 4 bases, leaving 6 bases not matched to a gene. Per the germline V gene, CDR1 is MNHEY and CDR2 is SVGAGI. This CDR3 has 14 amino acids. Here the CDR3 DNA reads TGTGCCAGCAGCCGGGGACAGAAAGGAAACACCATATATTTT. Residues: CASSRGQKGNTIYF.

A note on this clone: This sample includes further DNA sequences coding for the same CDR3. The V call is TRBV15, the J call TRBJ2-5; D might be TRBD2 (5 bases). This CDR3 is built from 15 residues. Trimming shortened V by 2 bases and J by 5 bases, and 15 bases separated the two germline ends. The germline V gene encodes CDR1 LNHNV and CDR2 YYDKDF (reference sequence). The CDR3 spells CATSRPGSLVETQYF. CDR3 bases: TGTGCCACCAGCAGACCGGGGTCCCTTGTGGAGACCCAGTACTTC.

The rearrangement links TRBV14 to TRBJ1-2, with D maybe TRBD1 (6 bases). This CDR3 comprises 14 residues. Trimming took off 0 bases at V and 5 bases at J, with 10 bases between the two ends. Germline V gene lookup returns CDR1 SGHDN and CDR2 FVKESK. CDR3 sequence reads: CASSQEQGAYGYTF. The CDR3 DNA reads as TGTGCCAGCAGCCAAGAACAGGGCGCATATGGCTACACCTTC. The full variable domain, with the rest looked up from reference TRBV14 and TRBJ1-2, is EAGVTQFPSHSVIEKGQTVTLRCDPISGHDNLYWYRRVMGKEIKFLLHFVKESKQDESGMPNNRFLAERTGGTYSTLKVQPAELEDSGVYFCASSQEQGAYGYTFGSGTRLTVV.

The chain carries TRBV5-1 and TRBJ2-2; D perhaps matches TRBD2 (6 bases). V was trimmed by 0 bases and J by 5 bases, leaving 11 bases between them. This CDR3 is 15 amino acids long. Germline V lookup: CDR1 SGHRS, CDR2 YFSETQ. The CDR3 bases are TGCGCCAGCAGCTTGGCCGTAGGGACTACCGGGGAGCTGTTTTTT. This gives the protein CASSLAVGTTGELFF.

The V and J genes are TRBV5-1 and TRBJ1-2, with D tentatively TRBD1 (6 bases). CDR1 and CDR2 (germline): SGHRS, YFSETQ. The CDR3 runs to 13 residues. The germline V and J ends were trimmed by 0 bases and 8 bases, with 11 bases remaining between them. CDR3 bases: TGCGCCAGCAGCTTGGAACAGGGTTGGGGCTACACCTTC. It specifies CASSLEQGWGYTF.

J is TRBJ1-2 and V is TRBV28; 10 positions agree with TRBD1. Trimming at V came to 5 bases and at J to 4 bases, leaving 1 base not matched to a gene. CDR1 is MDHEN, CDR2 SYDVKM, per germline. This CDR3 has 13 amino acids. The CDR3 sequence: CASSGTGVYGYTF. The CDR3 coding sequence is TGTGCCAGCAGTGGGACAGGGGTCTATGGCTACACCTTC.

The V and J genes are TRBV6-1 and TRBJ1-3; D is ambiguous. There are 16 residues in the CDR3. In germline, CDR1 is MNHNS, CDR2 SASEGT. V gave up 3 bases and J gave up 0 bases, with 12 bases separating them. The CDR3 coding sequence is TGTGCCAGCAGTGATAAAACCAGTGGCTCTGGAAACACCATATATTTT. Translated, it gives CASSDKTSGSGNTIYF.

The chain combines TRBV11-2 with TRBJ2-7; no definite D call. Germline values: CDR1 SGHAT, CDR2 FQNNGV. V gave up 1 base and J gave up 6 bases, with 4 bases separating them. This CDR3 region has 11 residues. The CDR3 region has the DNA TGTGCCAGCAGCTTAGTTCTCGAGCAGTACTTC. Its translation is CASSLVLEQYF.

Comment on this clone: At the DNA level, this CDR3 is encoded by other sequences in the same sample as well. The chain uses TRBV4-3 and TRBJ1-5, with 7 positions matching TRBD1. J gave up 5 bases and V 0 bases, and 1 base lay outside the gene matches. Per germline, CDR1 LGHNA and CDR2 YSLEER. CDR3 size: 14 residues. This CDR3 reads CASSQDRGYQPQHF. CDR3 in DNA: TGCGCCAGCAGCCAAGACAGGGGGTATCAGCCCCAGCATTTT.

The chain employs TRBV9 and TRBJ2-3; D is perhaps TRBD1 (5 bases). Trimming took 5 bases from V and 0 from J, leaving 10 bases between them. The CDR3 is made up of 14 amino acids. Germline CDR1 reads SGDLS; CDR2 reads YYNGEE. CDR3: CASSARASTDTQYF. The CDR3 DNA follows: TGTGCCAGCAGTGCCAGGGCCAGCACAGATACGCAGTATTTT.

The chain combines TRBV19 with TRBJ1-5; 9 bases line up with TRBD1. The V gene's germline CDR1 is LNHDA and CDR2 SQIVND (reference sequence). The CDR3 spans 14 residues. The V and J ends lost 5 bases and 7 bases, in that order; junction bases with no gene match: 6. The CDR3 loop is CASSFQTGGQPQHF. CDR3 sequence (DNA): TGTGCCAGTAGTTTTCAAACAGGGGGCCAGCCCCAGCATTTT.

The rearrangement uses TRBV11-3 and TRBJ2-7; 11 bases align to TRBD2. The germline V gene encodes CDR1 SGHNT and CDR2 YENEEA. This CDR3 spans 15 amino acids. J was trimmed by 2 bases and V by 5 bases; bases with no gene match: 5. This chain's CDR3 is CASSRGLAEAYEQYF. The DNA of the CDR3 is TGTGCCAGCAGCCGGGGACTAGCGGAGGCCTACGAGCAGTACTTC.

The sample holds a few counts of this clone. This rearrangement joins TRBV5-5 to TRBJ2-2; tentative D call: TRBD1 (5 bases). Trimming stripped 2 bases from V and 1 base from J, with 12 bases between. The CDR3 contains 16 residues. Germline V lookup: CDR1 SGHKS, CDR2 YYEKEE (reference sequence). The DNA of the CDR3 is TGTGCCAGCAGCTTTTCAGGGTCCCAGAACACCGGGGAGCTGTTTTTT. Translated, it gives CASSFSGSQNTGELFF. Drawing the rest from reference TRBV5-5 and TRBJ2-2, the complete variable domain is DAGVTQSPTHLIKTRGQQVTLRCSPISGHKSVSWYQQVLGQGPQFIFQYYEKEERGRGNFPDRFSARQFPNYSSELNVNALLLGDSALYLCASSFSGSQNTGELFFGEGSRLTVL.

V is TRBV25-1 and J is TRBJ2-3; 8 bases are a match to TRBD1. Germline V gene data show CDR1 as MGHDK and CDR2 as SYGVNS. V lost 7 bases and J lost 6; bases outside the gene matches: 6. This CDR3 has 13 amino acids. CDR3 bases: TGTGCCAGCACCCCCGGACAGGGCGATACGCAGTATTTT. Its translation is CASTPGQGDTQYF.

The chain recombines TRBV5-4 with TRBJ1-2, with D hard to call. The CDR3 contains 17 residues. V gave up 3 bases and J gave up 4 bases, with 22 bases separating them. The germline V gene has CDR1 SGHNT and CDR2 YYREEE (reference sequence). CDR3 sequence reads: CASSSNVGQRGIYGYTF. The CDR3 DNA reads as TGTGCCAGCAGCTCCAACGTGGGCCAGCGGGGTATCTATGGCTACACCTTC.

CDR3 DNA: TGTGCCAGCAGCCCCTCCTCGGGAATAGCACAGTATACGCAGTATTTT. It is translated as CASSPSSGIAQYTQYF. This chain connects TRBV7-2 to TRBJ2-3, with D perhaps TRBD2 (5 bases). The CDR3 totals 16 residues. Trimming pared 5 bases from V and 7 bases from J, leaving 22 bases between. CDR1 is SGHTA and CDR2 is FQGNSA in the germline V gene. Looking up the rest from reference TRBV7-2 and TRBJ2-3 gives the full variable domain: GAGVSQSPSNKVTEKGKDVELRCDPISGHTALYWYRQSLGQGLEFLIYFQGNSAPDKSGLPSDRFSAERTGGSVSTLTIQRTQQEDSAVYLCASSPSSGIAQYTQYFGPGTRLTVL.